These 6 T cell receptor beta chains were all obtained from the same sample, sequenced in a study of beta chain features in type 1 diabetes. Broader study findings: Within each of all four CD4+ subsets, Type 1 diabetes patients had TCRB CDR3s that were moderately but significantly shorter.

Of the isolated RNA, all was reverse transcribed, and so the sequenced material was expressed TCRB transcripts. TCRdb's copy holds only in-frame clones and misses some; the assay was immunoSEQ multiplex PCR. This sample has 300,000 or so clones, with about a tenth found just once. No cognate antigen is known for these TCRs. Sequencing input: central memory CD4+ T cells from blood. All receptors come from a man aged 30 to 45 with type 1 diabetes.

V is TRBV29-1 and J is TRBJ1-2; D gene ambiguous. V was pared by 2 bases and J by 2 bases, with 15 bases between. The CDR3 has 15 amino acids. Germline V lookup: CDR1 SQVTM, CDR2 ANQGSEA. The CDR3 loop reads CSVELDGPGNYGYTF. The CDR3 DNA sequence: TGCAGCGTTGAACTTGATGGACCAGGCAACTATGGCTACACCTTC.

The chain links TRBV2 to TRBJ2-7; the D is unclear. V was clipped by 4 bases and J by 0 bases, with 13 bases between them. The CDR3 is 15 amino acids. The germline V gene has CDR1 SNHLY and CDR2 FYNNEI. The CDR3 loop reads CASSGGAASSYEQYF. The CDR3 DNA reads TGTGCCAGCAGTGGTGGCGCGGCGAGCTCCTACGAGCAGTACTTC.

The genes are TRBV2 and TRBJ1-1; possibly TRBD1 for D (6 bases). Per the germline V gene, CDR1 is SNHLY and CDR2 is FYNNEI. V was shortened by 7 bases and J by 1 base, with 13 bases between the two germline ends. This CDR3 has 14 amino acids. The CDR3 DNA is TGTGCCAGCACTAAGACAGGAGGGAACACTGAAGCTTTCTTT. Translating gives CASTKTGGNTEAFF.

This clone was seen at least ten times. V usage is TRBV4-3 and J usage is TRBJ2-4; 9 bases line up with TRBD2. V was clipped by 0 bases and J by 1 base; unmatched bases: 19. CDR3 length equals 22 residues. The germline CDR1 and CDR2 sequences are LGHNA and YSLEER. The CDR3 nucleotides read TGCGCCAGCAGCCAAGACTTGGGGTTAGCGGGGGATACGTTTATCGCCAAAAACATTCAGTACTTC. Translated, it gives CASSQDLGLAGDTFIAKNIQYF.

This clone was detected only a few times. The CDR3 here is CASSPRRGVDTDTQYF. The CDR3 coding sequence is TGTGCCAGCAGCCCACGCCGGGGGGTAGACACAGATACGCAGTATTTT. The rearrangement uses TRBV5-4 and TRBJ2-3, with 7 positions matching TRBD2. The CDR3 is 16 residues long. Germline V gives CDR1 SGHNT, CDR2 YYREEE (reference sequence). J lost 2 bases, V lost 4 bases, and 10 bases had no gene match.

This clone has ten or more counts. The CDR3 here is CASSFSQGTDTQYF. The CDR3 DNA is TGTGCCAGCAGCTTTTCCCAGGGCACAGATACGCAGTATTTT. J is TRBJ2-3 and V is TRBV7-9; no clear D gene. Germline values: CDR1 SEHNR, CDR2 FQNEAQ (reference sequence). The V gene lost 3 bases and the J gene lost 1 base, with 8 bases spanning the gap. This CDR3 comprises 14 residues.